This T cell receptor (beta chain) comes out of a study of identifying expanded T cells in peripheral blood. Findings of the study overall: Over two and four weeks, about 17 and 20 clones changed, versus 1.2 between replicates. Clone count variance between roughly two-week samples rose with total template count.

Only in-frame clones appear in the TCRdb table, and some are missing; sequencing was by immunoSEQ multiplex PCR. The sample yields some 91,000 clones, 88% seen once. The CDR3 runs 16 residues. V was trimmed by 0 bases and J by 10 bases, leaving 16 bases between them. Germline V CDR1 and CDR2: SGHDN, FVKESK. During the collection period, no donor immune events like infections were recorded. A note on this clone: Its target is unknown.

This rearrangement joins TRBV14 to TRBJ1-6; D perhaps matches TRBD1 (6 bases). This clonotype originated in a person aged 18 to 75 in good health. Sequencing used blood. CDR3 in amino acids: CASSQESGQGNSPLHF. CDR3 DNA sequence: TGTGCCAGCAGCCAAGAGTCGGGGCAGGGGAACTCACCCCTCCACTTT.